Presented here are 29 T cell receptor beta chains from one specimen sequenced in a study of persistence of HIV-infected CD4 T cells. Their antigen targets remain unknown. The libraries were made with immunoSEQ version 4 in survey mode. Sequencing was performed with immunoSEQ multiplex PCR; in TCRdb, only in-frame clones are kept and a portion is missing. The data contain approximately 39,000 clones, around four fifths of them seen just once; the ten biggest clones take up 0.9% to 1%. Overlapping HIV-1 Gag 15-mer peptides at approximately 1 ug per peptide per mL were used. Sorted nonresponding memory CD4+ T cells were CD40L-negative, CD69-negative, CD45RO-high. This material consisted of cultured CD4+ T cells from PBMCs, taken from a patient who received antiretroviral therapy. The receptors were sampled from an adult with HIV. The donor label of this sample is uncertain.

The CDR3 loop reads CASSFSGAGELFF. Written as DNA, the CDR3 is TGTGCCAGCAGTTTTTCCGGTGCCGGGGAGCTGTTTTTT. The chain uses TRBV12-3 or TRBV12-4 and TRBJ2-2; D not certain. The CDR3 length is 13 residues. Trimming stripped 3 bases from V and 6 bases from J, with 8 bases between.

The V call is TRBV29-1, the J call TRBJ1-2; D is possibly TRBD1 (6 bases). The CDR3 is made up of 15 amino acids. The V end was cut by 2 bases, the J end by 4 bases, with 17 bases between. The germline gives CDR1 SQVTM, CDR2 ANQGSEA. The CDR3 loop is CSVENRGARGYGYTF. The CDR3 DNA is TGCAGCGTTGAAAATAGGGGGGCACGAGGCTATGGCTACACCTTC.

CDR3 amino acids: CASSLLLRVATNTGELFF. CDR3 nucleotide sequence: TGCGCCAGCAGCCTACTACTAAGGGTAGCTACGAACACCGGGGAGCTGTTTTTT. The chain combines TRBV5-1 with TRBJ2-2; D is ambiguous. The CDR3 length is 18 residues. The V end lost 4 bases, the J end lost 0 bases, and 19 bases lay between the germline ends. Germline V gene data show CDR1 as SGHRS and CDR2 as YFSETQ.

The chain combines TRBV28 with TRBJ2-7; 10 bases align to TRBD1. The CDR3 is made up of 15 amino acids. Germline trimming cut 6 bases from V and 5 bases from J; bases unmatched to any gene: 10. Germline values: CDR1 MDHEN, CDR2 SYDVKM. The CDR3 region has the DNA TGTGCCAGCAGCCGACAGGGGGCGTTTTCCCACGAGCAGTACGTC. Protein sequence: CASSRQGAFSHEQYV.

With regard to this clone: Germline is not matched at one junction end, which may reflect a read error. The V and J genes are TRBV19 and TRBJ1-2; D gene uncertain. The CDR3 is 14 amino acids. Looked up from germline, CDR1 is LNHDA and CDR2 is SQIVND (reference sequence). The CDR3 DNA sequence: TGTGCCAGTAGTATAATGTCGGCTAACTACGGCTACACCTTC. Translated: CASSIMSANYGYTF.

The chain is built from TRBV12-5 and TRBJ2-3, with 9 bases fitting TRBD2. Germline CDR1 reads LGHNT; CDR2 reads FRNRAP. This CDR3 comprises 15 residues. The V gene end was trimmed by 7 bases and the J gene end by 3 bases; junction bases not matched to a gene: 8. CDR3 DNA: TGTGCTAGTGCCTTAATCGGACTAGCGACAGATACGCAGTATTTT. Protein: CASALIGLATDTQYF.

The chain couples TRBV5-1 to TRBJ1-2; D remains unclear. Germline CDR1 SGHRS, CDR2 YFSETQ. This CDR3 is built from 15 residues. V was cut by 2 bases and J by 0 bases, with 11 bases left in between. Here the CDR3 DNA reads TGCGCCAGCAGCTTTTCCGGGGATCCTAACTATGGCTACACCTTC. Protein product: CASSFSGDPNYGYTF.

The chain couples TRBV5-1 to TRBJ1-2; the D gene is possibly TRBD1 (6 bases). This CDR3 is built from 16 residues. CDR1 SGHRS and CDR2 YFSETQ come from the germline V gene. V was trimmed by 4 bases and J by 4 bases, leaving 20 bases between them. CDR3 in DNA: TGCGCCAGCAGCCCGGGACATGACGGGAACGTCTATGGCTACACCTTC. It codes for CASSPGHDGNVYGYTF.

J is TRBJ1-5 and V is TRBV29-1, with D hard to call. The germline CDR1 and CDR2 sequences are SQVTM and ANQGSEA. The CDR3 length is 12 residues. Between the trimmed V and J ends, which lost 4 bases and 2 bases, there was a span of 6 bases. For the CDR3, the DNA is TGCAGCGTTGGCGGACGCAATCAGCCCCAGCATTTT. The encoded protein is CSVGGRNQPQHF.

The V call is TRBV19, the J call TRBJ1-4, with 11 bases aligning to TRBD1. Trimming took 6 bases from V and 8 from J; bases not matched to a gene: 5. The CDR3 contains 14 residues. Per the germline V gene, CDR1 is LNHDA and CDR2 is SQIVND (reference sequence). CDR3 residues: CASRGQGAREKLFF. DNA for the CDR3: TGTGCCAGTAGAGGACAGGGGGCACGAGAAAAACTGTTTTTT.

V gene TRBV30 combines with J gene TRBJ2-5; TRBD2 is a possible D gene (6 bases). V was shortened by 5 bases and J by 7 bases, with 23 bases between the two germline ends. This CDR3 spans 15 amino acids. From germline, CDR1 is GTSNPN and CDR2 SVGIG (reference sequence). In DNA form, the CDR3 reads TGTGCCTGGGACGGACGAAGGACGGAGGGTCGGACCCAGTACTTC. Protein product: CAWDGRRTEGRTQYF.

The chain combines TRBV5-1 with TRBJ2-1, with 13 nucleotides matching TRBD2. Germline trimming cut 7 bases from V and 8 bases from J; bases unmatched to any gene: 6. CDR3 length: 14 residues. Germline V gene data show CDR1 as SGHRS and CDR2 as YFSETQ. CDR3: CASGTSGGADEQFF. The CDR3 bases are TGCGCCAGCGGCACTAGCGGGGGGGCCGATGAGCAGTTCTTC. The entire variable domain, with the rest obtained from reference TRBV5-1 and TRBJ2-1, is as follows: KAGVTQTPRYLIKTRGQQVTLSCSPISGHRSVSWYQQTPGQGLQFLFEYFSETQRNKGNFPGRFSGRQFSNSRSEMNVSTLELGDSALYLCASGTSGGADEQFFGPGTRLTVL.

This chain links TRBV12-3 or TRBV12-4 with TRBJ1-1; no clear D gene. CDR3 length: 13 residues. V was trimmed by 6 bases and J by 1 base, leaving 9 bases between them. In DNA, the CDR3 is TGTGCCAGCAGCCGCCGCGAGAACACTGAAGCTTTCTTT. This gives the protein CASSRRENTEAFF.

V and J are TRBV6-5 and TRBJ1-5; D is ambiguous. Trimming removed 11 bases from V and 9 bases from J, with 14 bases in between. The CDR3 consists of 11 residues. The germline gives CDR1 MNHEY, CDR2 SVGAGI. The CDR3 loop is CAVAGQRPQHF. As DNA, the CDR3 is TGTGCCGTAGCAGGTCAGAGGCCCCAGCATTTT.

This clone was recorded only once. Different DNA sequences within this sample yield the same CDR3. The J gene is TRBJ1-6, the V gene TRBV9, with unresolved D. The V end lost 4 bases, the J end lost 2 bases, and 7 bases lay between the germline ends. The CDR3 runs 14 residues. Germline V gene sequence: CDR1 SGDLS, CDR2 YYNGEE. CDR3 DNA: TGTGCCAGCAGCCCCGGGACCTATAATTCACCCCTCCACTTT. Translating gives CASSPGTYNSPLHF.

CDR3 loop: CASSITWETGELFF. The DNA of the CDR3 is TGTGCCAGCTCCATAACGTGGGAGACCGGGGAGCTGTTTTTT. The chain joins TRBV6-5 to TRBJ2-2; a weak D match, TRBD2 (5 bases). Per germline, CDR1 MNHEY and CDR2 SVGAGI. The ends were cut back, 8 bases at V and 5 bases at J, with 15 bases in the middle. This CDR3 is 14 amino acids long.

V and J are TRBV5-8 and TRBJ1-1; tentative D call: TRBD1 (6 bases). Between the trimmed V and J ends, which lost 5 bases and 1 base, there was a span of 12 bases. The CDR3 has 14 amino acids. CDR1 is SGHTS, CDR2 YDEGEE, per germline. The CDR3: CASRWGHGNTEAFF. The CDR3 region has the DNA TGTGCCAGCAGATGGGGACACGGGAACACTGAAGCTTTCTTT.

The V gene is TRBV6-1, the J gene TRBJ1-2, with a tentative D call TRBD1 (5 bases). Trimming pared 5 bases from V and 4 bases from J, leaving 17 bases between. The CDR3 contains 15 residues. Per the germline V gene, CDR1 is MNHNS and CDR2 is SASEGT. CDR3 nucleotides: TGTGCCAGCAGTTCCAGGGTCACCACCGGCTATGGCTACACCTTC. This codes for CASSSRVTTGYGYTF.

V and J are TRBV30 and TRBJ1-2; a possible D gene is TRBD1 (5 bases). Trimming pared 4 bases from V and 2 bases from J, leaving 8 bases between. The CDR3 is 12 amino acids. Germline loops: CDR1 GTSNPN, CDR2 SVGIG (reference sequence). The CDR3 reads CAWMTDNYGYTF. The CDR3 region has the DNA TGTGCCTGGATGACAGACAACTATGGCTACACCTTC.

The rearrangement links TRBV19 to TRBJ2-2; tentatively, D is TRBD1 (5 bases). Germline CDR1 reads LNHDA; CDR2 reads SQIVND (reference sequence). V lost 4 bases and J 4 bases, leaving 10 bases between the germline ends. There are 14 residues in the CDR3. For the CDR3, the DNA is TGTGCCAGTAGTACCCACAGGACCACCGGGGAGCTGTTTTTT. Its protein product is CASSTHRTTGELFF.

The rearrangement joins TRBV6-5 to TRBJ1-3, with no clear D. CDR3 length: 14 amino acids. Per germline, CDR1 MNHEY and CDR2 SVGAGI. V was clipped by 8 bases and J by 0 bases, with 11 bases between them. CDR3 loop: CASCRDLSGNTIYF. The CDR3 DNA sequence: TGTGCCAGCTGCCGGGATCTCTCTGGAAACACCATATATTTT.

In DNA, the CDR3 is TGTGCCAGCTCACTTGGGGTCCCAGGGGGGGACACTGAAGCTTTCTTT. It encodes CASSLGVPGGDTEAFF. The chain links TRBV18 to TRBJ1-1; 7 bases map to TRBD1. Germline CDR1 reads KGHSH; CDR2 reads LQKENI. CDR3 length: 16 residues. The junction had 11 bases not matched to a gene; V was cut back by 4 bases and J by 3 bases. The entire variable domain, with the rest obtained from reference TRBV18 and TRBJ1-1, is as follows: NAGVMQNPRHLVRRRGQEARLRCSPMKGHSHVYWYRQLPEEGLKFMVYLQKENIIDESGMPKERFSAEFPKEGPSILRIQQVVRGDSAAYFCASSLGVPGGDTEAFFGQGTRLTVV.

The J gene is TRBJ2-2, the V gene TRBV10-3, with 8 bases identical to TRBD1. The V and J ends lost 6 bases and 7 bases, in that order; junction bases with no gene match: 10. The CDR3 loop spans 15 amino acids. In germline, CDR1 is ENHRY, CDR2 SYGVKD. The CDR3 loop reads CAIRSDRGAGGELFF. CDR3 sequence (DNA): TGTGCCATCAGATCCGACAGGGGAGCGGGCGGGGAGCTGTTTTTT.

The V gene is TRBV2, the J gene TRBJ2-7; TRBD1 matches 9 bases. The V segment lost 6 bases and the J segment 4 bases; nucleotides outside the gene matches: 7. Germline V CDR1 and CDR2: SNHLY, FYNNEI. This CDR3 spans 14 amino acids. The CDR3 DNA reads TGTGCCAGCAGGGTAGGGACAGGGAGTTACGAGCAGTACTTC. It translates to CASRVGTGSYEQYF.

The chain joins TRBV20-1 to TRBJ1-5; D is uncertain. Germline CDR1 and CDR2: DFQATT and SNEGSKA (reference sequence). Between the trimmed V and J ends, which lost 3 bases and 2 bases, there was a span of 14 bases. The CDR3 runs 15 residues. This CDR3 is CSASEGVWGNQPQHF. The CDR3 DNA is TGCAGTGCTAGTGAGGGCGTTTGGGGCAATCAGCCCCAGCATTTT.

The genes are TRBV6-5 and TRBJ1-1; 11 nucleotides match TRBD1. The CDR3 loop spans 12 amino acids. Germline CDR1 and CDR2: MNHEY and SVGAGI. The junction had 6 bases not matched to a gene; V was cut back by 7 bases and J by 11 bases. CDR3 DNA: TGTGCCAGCAATAACGGACAGGGGGCGGCTTTCTTT. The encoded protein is CASNNGQGAAFF.

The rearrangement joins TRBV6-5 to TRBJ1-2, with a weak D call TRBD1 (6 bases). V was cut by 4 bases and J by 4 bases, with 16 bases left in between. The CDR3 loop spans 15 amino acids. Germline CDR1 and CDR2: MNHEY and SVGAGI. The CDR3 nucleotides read TGTGCCAGCAGTTTGCCTGGACAGTCTATCTATGGCTACACCTTC. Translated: CASSLPGQSIYGYTF.

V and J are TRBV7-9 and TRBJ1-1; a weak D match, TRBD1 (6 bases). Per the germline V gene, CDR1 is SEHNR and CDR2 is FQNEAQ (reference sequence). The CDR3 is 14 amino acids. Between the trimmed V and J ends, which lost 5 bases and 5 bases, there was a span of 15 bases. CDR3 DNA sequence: TGTGCCAGCAGCCACGCCGGGCAGGGGACTGAAGCTTTCTTT. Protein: CASSHAGQGTEAFF. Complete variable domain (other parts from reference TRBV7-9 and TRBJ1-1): DTGVSQNPRHKITKRGQNVTFRCDPISEHNRLYWYRQTLGQGPEFLTYFQNEAQLEKSRLLSDRFSAERPKGSFSTLEIQRTEQGDSAMYLCASSHAGQGTEAFFGQGTRLTVV.

CDR3 in amino acids: CASSLGQIQGELFF. As DNA, the CDR3 is TGTGCCAGCAGCTTGGGACAGATTCAGGGGGAGCTGTTTTTT. This sequence joins TRBV7-9 and TRBJ2-2, with 7 positions matching TRBD1. Trimming removed 3 bases from V and 8 bases from J; junction bases left unmatched: 6. The V gene's germline CDR1 is SEHNR and CDR2 FQNEAQ (reference sequence). The CDR3 runs to 14 residues. The whole variable domain, remainder taken from reference TRBV7-9 and TRBJ2-2, is DTGVSQNPRHKITKRGQNVTFRCDPISEHNRLYWYRQTLGQGPEFLTYFQNEAQLEKSRLLSDRFSAERPKGSFSTLEIQRTEQGDSAMYLCASSLGQIQGELFFGEGSRLTVL.